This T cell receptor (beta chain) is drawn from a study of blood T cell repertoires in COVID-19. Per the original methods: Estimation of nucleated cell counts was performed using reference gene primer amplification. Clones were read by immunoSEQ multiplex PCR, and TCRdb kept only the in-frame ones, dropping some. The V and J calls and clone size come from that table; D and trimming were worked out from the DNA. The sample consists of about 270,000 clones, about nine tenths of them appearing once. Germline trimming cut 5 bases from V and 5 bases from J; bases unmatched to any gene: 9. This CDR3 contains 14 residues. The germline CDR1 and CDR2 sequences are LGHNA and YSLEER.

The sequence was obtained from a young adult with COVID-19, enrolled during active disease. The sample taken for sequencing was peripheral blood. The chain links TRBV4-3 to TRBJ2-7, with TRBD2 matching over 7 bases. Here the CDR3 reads CASSIGGEGNEQYF. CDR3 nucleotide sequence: TGCGCCAGCAGCATAGGTGGGGAGGGGAACGAGCAGTACTTC.